What follows is one T cell receptor beta chain and its context. Its antigen remains unidentified. No much larger clonotype is one base removed from it; base qualities were not supplied. TCRbeta CDR3 regions were amplified from genomic DNA by means of the immunoSEQ Assay, a bias-controlled multiplex PCR. On the study's bioinformatics: Nucleated cell counts per sample were estimated from amplification of reference gene primers within the assay. To quantify the absolute abundance of each unique TCRbeta CDR3 rearrangement, sequence reads were collapsed and filtered. Productive Simpson clonality was computed per sample as the square root of Simpson's diversity index over productive rearrangements. The source is immuneACCESS, and TCRdb retained only in-frame sequences with V and J called. Part of the clones is not carried over; for the studies checked, unresolved V genes explain less than half of this, and the remainder is unexplained. V and J calls plus clone size are reproduced from that table; the DNA served to infer D and trimming. The table for this sample lists about 140,000 clones; roughly 79% of them were counted only once. 2.5% to 3.5% of the sample belongs to the ten largest clones.

These data are taken from a study of blood T cell repertoires in COVID-19 (dated by TCRdb to the early 2020s). At the level of the whole study: The collaborator samples originated in the United States, Italy and Spain and spanned the acute and convalescent phases of COVID-19. The prospective study material was composed of cDNA or gDNA derived from T cells, B-cell-depleted T cells, or PBMCs. Deeply sampled blood TCRbeta repertoires from subjects exposed to, actively infected with, or recovered from COVID-19 were included in the dataset. The repertoires were released in a freely available public database intended as a resource for research on the immune response to SARS-CoV-2. The samples were drawn from two sources: the first 160 participants of the ongoing ImmuneRACE study, and fewer than 1,500 subjects contributed by 6 global collaborators. A de-identified subject ID, COVID-19 status, age in years and sex were almost always included in the sample metadata. HLA class I and class II types, where available, came from metadata supplied by the sample provider rather than from assay-based typing.

Points the paper makes about the study in general: The quantity of clinical and demographic metadata differed by source and by participant and was supplied without curation.

Participants in the prospective study were enrolled through a virtual design, were aged about 18 to 90 years, and lived in 24 United States geographic areas. In the prospective study, cohorts were assigned on the basis of participant-reported clinical history obtained from a screening survey and a study questionnaire. Recovered participants in ImmuneRACE Cohort 3 were defined by two consecutive negative NP/OP PCR tests, clearance by a healthcare professional, or resolution of symptoms. In the prospective study, mobile phlebotomists collected whole blood, serum and a nasopharyngeal or oropharyngeal swab from each participant. Additional blood draws and questionnaires over a roughly two-month period could optionally be provided by prospective study participants. Prospective study blood samples were shipped either frozen or at room temperature before DNA extraction. The TCR sequence derives from a woman in her fifties or sixties who had recovered from COVID-19. Sequencing input: PBMCs or T cells enriched from blood (not recorded which).

The CDR3 has the sequence CASSYPDRSEQYF. The DNA sequence is as follows: TGTGCCAGCAGTTACCCTGACAGATCCGAGCAGTACTTC. The chain links TRBV6-5 with TRBJ2-7, with TRBD1 as a weak D call on 5 bases. The germline V gene yields MNHEY for CDR1 and SVGAGI for CDR2. Taken from cysteine to phenylalanine, the CDR3 has 13 residues. Solely the CDR3 DNA is kept, with 39 bases framed from the first base. Trimming costs V 2 bases and J 6 bases, and their ends lie 11 bases apart.